Given below is one T cell receptor (beta chain) in context. No antigen is known for it. Central memory, naive, regulatory and stem cell-like memory CD4+ cells were sorted by CD45RO/CCR7/CD25/CD127/CD95/CD27. The entirety of the isolated RNA underwent reverse transcription, so expressed TCRB transcripts were sequenced. The table came from immunoSEQ multiplex PCR; TCRdb's copy has only in-frame clones and leaves some out. The sample includes 250,000 to 300,000 clones, around 22% of them seen just once. The sample is drawn from a study of beta chain features in type 1 diabetes. Findings and limits, study-wide: Shorter TCRB CDR3s, moderately but significantly so, marked every one of the four CD4+ subsets in Type 1 diabetes patients.

Material: naive CD4+ T cells from blood. The TCR was taken from a woman younger than 45 with type 1 diabetes.

The CDR3 is CASSPNSGTHSYEQYF. Here the CDR3 DNA reads TGTGCCAGCTCACCTAACAGCGGCACCCATTCCTACGAGCAGTACTTC. The V and J genes are TRBV18 and TRBJ2-7; tentative D call: TRBD2 (5 bases). The CDR3 totals 16 residues. CDR1 and CDR2 (germline): KGHSH, LQKENI. The V and J ends lost 3 bases and 1 base respectively, with 16 bases between them.